What follows describes a single T cell receptor (beta chain). One junction end disagrees with the germline gene, perhaps due to a read error. No cell sorting was done before RNA was extracted from the tissue. A modified ARM-PCR protocol with three rounds of nested PCR amplified TCRbeta. A single record per CDR3 protein comes from TCRdb applying MiXCR to the multiplex PCR reads. This table has 65,000 to 80,000 distinct CDR3 sequences, around 73% appearing once. The data originate from a study of tumor and adjacent non-tumor tissue in lung cancer. Study-wide context: Patients comprised about eleven adenocarcinoma, 2 squamous cell carcinoma and 1 small cell lung cancer.

Germline V gene data show CDR1 as MNHEY and CDR2 as SVGAGI. The CDR3 contains 15 residues. Sequencing was performed on lung tumor tissue. The TCR originated in a man aged 55 to 69 with non-small cell lung cancer. The rearrangement uses TRBV6-5 and TRBJ2-5; no definite D call. Written as DNA, the CDR3 is TGTGCCAGCAGTTACCACGGACCGCAACAAGAGACACAGTACTTC. This codes for CASSYHGPQQETQYF.